Listed below are T cell receptor beta chains from one sample, sequenced in a study of T cells in Graves' hyperthyroidism and ophthalmopathy. MiXCR, run by TCRdb on the multiplex PCR reads, gives a single entry per CDR3 protein. Among 450,000 to 550,000 distinct CDR3 sequences listed, approximately 25% were seen once. The sequenced sample consisted of blood. These TCRs come from a woman in her 30s with Graves' ophthalmopathy. CDR3s include the opening cysteine and the closing phenylalanine or tryptophan. A clone size is listed for some rows: how often the clone was seen (once, few, many), or a class if it is expanded.

CASSQSQYSNQPQHF TRBJ1-5 few TRBV4-1
CASSLSSGSLETQYF TRBJ2-5 NA TRBV28
CSARAWRENSYEQYF TRBJ2-7 once TRBV20-1
CAWGTGLPNTGELFF TRBJ2-2 NA TRBV30
CSAREGEVGNQPQHF TRBJ1-5 NA TRBV20-1
CASSLDHTGAGYEQYF TRBJ2-7 few TRBV5-1
CASSYGWGEQYF TRBJ2-7 many TRBV6-5
CSASRGSTGELFF TRBJ2-2 many TRBV20-1
CASSPRLVSYEQYF TRBJ2-7 many TRBV12-3/TRBV12-4
CASSSRTAERYTEAFF TRBJ1-1 NA TRBV28
CASIPGTGGGSNQPQHF TRBJ1-5 many TRBV6-2/TRBV6-3
CASSQDPLSGGPRELFF TRBJ2-2 few TRBV4-2
CASSLSSRATNTEAFF TRBJ1-1 once TRBV12-3/TRBV12-4
CASSLGTATQETQYF TRBJ2-5 many TRBV13
CASSYGVGEQYF TRBJ2-7 many TRBV5-1
CASTRVTGELFF TRBJ2-2 NA TRBV28
CASSPKRLAGVRGETQYF TRBJ2-5 many TRBV5-5
CASSPYSRRDYGYTF TRBJ1-2 NA TRBV2
CASSPPGNTIYF TRBJ1-3 many TRBV12-3/TRBV12-4
CASSLSGGAAYEQYF TRBJ2-7 many TRBV7-2
CSVGRDRVGTEAFF TRBJ1-1 many TRBV29-1
CASSGFGLNYGYTF TRBJ1-2 many TRBV25-1
CASSPTLRGWANTEAFF TRBJ1-1 many TRBV27
CASSIGTSIQYF TRBJ2-4 many TRBV19
CASSYKPRGNTGELFF TRBJ2-2 many TRBV6-5
CASSPRGTSGEYEQYF TRBJ2-7 few TRBV18
CASSLAGADSPLHF TRBJ1-6 NA TRBV12-3/TRBV12-4
CASSLSGAGERETQYF TRBJ2-5 many TRBV28
CASSTSNSPLHF TRBJ1-6 many TRBV12-3/TRBV12-4
CASERRGALGETQYF TRBJ2-5 few TRBV12-3/TRBV12-4
CATSRGSGGADEQYF TRBJ2-7 many TRBV15
CSARGLAGGGETQYF TRBJ2-5 NA TRBV20-1
CASSGSRAGANVLTF TRBJ2-6 few TRBV6-1
CATSDPGTLTGELFF TRBJ2-2 NA TRBV24-1
CASSTGTGLEAFF TRBJ1-1 NA TRBV12-3/TRBV12-4
CASSLGATSYEQYF TRBJ2-7 few TRBV18
CASSSLRGTTDGYTF TRBJ1-2 many TRBV28
CASSFTGDEQYF TRBJ2-7 many TRBV5-1
CSATPGQTNTEAFF TRBJ1-1 NA TRBV20-1
CASSIPGFSYEQYF TRBJ2-7 many TRBV28
CASSTGTQAYGYTF TRBJ1-2 NA TRBV6-2/TRBV6-3
CASSLFSGGLNTGELFF TRBJ2-2 few TRBV28
CASSRTGGDEQYF TRBJ2-7 many TRBV7-9
CASSMGGNNQPQHF TRBJ1-5 many TRBV19
CASSVRSTGDSSYEQYF TRBJ2-7 NA TRBV27
CASSQDLVGPGRTEAFF TRBJ1-1 many TRBV4-2
CSQTSGGESSYEQYF TRBJ2-7 many TRBV20-1
CASSLFVGATGELFF TRBJ2-2 NA TRBV7-2
CATSSRNGGTSYGYTF TRBJ1-2 once TRBV15
CASSSLQLAGTTYEQYF TRBJ2-7 NA TRBV11-2
CASSNPRAPYNEQFF TRBJ2-1 once TRBV6-1
CASSDRLAQETQYF TRBJ2-5 many TRBV10-2
CASSIDRGGDGYTF TRBJ1-2 many TRBV5-1